This TCR beta chain emerged from a study of monozygotic twins with inflammatory bowel disease. Study results and caveats: Differing immunosuppressive treatments may have added variability to patient repertoires. The existence of one strong signal or clonotype linked to IBD lacked support.

The germline gives CDR1 MDHEN, CDR2 SYDVKM. This CDR3 has 21 amino acids. Comments on this clonotype: Its antigen is not identified.

Template switching introduced UMIs that contain a 6-nucleotide sample barcode. TCRalpha and TCRbeta cDNA underwent two nested PCRs of 16 and 9 cycles. TCRdb re-called the 5' RACE reads and shows each CDR3 protein once, DNA omitted. Its clone listing holds under 350,000 distinct CDR3 sequences. The V call is TRBV28, the J call TRBJ2-3; the TCRdb call, TRBD2, lacks DNA for checking. The receptor was isolated from a human donor with ulcerative colitis or Crohn's disease, or a healthy co-twin of an affected twin (not recorded which). The sequencing input was blood. CDR3 in amino acids: CAILRGGGAFRAGTSTDTQYF.